The 31 T cell receptor beta chains below come from one sample, sequenced in a study of regulatory T cells in long-lasting Graves disease. The time point is: newly diagnosed GD, antithyroid drugs for less than 3 months. Extracted RNA from PBMCs served as the source of the TCR library. TCR beta libraries were built with iRepertoire HTBI primers and Arm-PCR of CDR3 regions. MiXCR, run by TCRdb on the multiplex PCR reads, gives a single entry per CDR3 protein. Of about 240,000 distinct CDR3 sequences listed, 20% to 25% are singletons. Sequencing used peripheral blood mononuclear cells (PBMCs), obtained at new diagnosis, from a patient treated with antithyroid drugs. The receptors originated from a female donor with Graves disease.

Comment on this clonotype: A far bigger clonotype differs at one base, so this is likely a read error. V usage is TRBV6-2 or TRBV6-3 and J usage is TRBJ2-7, with a weak D call TRBD2 (6 bases). V was shortened by 5 bases and J by 9 bases, with 23 bases between the two germline ends. Germline V gives CDR1 MNHEY, CDR2 SVGEGT. CDR3 length equals 15 residues. For the CDR3, the DNA is TGTGCCAGCAGTGAGAGCGCAGGGCCCGCCGGGGGGCAGTACTTC. This codes for CASSESAGPAGGQYF.

The genes are TRBV5-4 and TRBJ1-4; 7 bases line up with TRBD1. The CDR3 loop spans 15 amino acids. Germline V lookup: CDR1 SGHNT, CDR2 YYREEE (reference sequence). J lost 6 bases, V lost 0 bases, and 5 bases had no gene match. Here the CDR3 DNA reads TGTGCCAGCAGCTTGGCAGGGGGGATCGATGAAAAACTGTTTTTT. Its translation is CASSLAGGIDEKLFF.

This clonotype was found many times. This chain links TRBV10-3 with TRBJ2-2, with TRBD1 matching 8 bases. The length of the CDR3 is 15 residues. Per the germline V gene, CDR1 is ENHRY and CDR2 is SYGVKD. V lost 4 bases to trimming and J lost 4 bases; unmatched junction nucleotides: 5. The CDR3 sequence is CAISVQGAITGELFF. The CDR3 coding sequence is TGTGCCATCAGTGTCCAGGGGGCGATCACCGGGGAGCTGTTTTTT.

This clonotype was observed a few times. This chain uses TRBV11-1 with TRBJ1-5, with TRBD1 matching over 10 bases. The CDR3 has 16 amino acids. J lost 4 bases, V lost 5 bases, and 8 bases had no gene match. Germline V lookup: CDR1 SGHAT, CDR2 FQDESV (reference sequence). DNA of the CDR3: TGTGCCAGCAGCCAAGGGCGACAGGGGGCGAATCAGCCCCAGCATTTT. Translation gives CASSQGRQGANQPQHF.

This clonotype was seen many times. J is TRBJ2-2 and V is TRBV24-1, with 13 bases matching TRBD2. V shed 1 base and J 6 bases; nucleotides not matched to a gene: 13. Germline CDR1 and CDR2: KGHDR and SFDVKD. The CDR3 consists of 20 residues. CDR3 sequence (DNA): TGTGCCACCAGTGATTTATCGGGGACTAGCGGGATAATGCCTGCCGGGGAGCTGTTTTTT. Residues: CATSDLSGTSGIMPAGELFF.

This clonotype was seen many times. The chain couples TRBV11-3 to TRBJ2-2; D may match TRBD1 or TRBD2 (6 bases each). The CDR3 is made up of 14 amino acids. V gave up 5 bases and J gave up 8 bases, with 15 bases separating them. Per the germline V gene, CDR1 is SGHNT and CDR2 is YENEEA. The CDR3 here is CASSQGTVSGELFF. CDR3 nucleotide sequence: TGTGCCAGCAGCCAGGGGACTGTTAGTGGGGAGCTGTTTTTT.

This clonotype was counted at least ten times. V and J are TRBV15 and TRBJ2-7; 11 bases match TRBD2. CDR1 and CDR2 from the germline V gene are LNHNV and YYDKDF (reference sequence). This CDR3 has 15 amino acids. Losses at the gene ends were 1 base for V and 9 bases for J; bases not matched to a gene: 8. The CDR3, as DNA: TGTGCCACCAGCAGAGGACTAGCGGGAAGGGGGGTGCAGTACTTC. Its protein product is CATSRGLAGRGVQYF. Full variable domain (outside the CDR3, taken from reference TRBV15 and TRBJ2-7): DAMVIQNPRYQVTQFGKPVTLSCSQTLNHNVMYWYQQKSSQAPKLLFHYYDKDFNNEADTPDNFQSRRPNTSFCFLDIRSPGLGDTAMYLCATSRGLAGRGVQYFGPGTRLTVT.

This clonotype occurred many times. The gene calls are TRBV7-9 and TRBJ2-5; D ambiguous. The V gene's germline CDR1 is SEHNR and CDR2 FQNEAQ (reference sequence). The CDR3 consists of 10 residues. Between the trimmed V and J ends, which lost 4 bases and 7 bases, there was a span of 4 bases. CDR3 nucleotide sequence: TGTGCCAGCAGCTCTGGGACCCAGTACTTC. This encodes CASSSGTQYF.

This clonotype was picked up many times. The chain combines TRBV3-1 with TRBJ1-1; D unclear. Germline loops: CDR1 LGHDT, CDR2 YNNKEL (reference sequence). Trimming shortened V by 2 bases and J by 1 base, and 5 bases separated the two germline ends. The CDR3 totals 13 residues. CDR3 nucleotides: TGTGCCAGCAGCCAACTCCCGAACACTGAAGCTTTCTTT. It is translated as CASSQLPNTEAFF.

There are many counts of this clonotype. This chain joins TRBV19 and TRBJ2-3; TRBD2 is a possible D gene (5 bases). V lost 6 bases, J lost 3 bases, and 19 bases lay in between. The germline CDR1 and CDR2 sequences are LNHDA and SQIVND (reference sequence). The CDR3 spans 16 residues. The CDR3, as DNA: TGTGCCAGTAGCCGTTGGCGGGCAGGCCTGACAGATACGCAGTATTTT. Its protein is CASSRWRAGLTDTQYF.

This clonotype appeared many times. This chain joins TRBV5-1 and TRBJ2-3; perhaps TRBD1 as D (6 bases). Germline CDR1 and CDR2: SGHRS and YFSETQ. The CDR3 covers 16 residues. Trimming removed 4 bases from V and 2 bases from J, with 17 bases in between. The CDR3 DNA is TGCGCCAGCAGCAACTTACAGGGCTCCTACACAGATACGCAGTATTTT. Translation gives CASSNLQGSYTDTQYF.

This clonotype was picked up many times. V usage is TRBV12-3 or TRBV12-4 and J usage is TRBJ2-7; unclear D gene. V was cut by 2 bases and J by 0 bases, with 8 bases left in between. The CDR3 is 14 residues long. As DNA, the CDR3 is TGTGCCAGCAGTTTAAGGCGGAACTCCTACGAGCAGTACTTC. It specifies CASSLRRNSYEQYF.

This clonotype was counted at least ten times. This chain connects TRBV20-1 to TRBJ1-1; perhaps TRBD1 as D (5 bases). Trimming stripped 2 bases from V and 1 base from J, with 14 bases between. The CDR3 is made up of 15 amino acids. Germline V gene sequence: CDR1 DFQATT, CDR2 SNEGSKA (reference sequence). CDR3 protein: CSARLLTEPNTEAFF. The CDR3 nucleotides read TGCAGTGCTAGACTCTTGACAGAGCCGAACACTGAAGCTTTCTTT.

The sample holds many counts of this clonotype. The V and J genes are TRBV28 and TRBJ2-7; D possibly corresponds to TRBD1 (6 bases). Germline CDR1 is MDHEN and CDR2 is SYDVKM. The CDR3 runs to 11 residues. Trimming removed 6 bases from V and 4 bases from J, with 7 bases in between. The CDR3 nucleotides are TGTGCCAGCAGCGGACAGTACGAGCAGTACTTC. Its protein product is CASSGQYEQYF.

This clonotype was picked up a small number of times. The chain employs TRBV4-1 and TRBJ2-7; 10 nucleotides match TRBD1. CDR1 and CDR2 (germline): MGHRA, YSYEKL. With 3 bases clipped from V and 3 bases from J, the junction kept 5 bases outside the gene matches. The CDR3 covers 15 residues. CDR3 loop: CASSHPGTGDYEQYF. The CDR3 DNA reads TGCGCCAGCAGCCATCCTGGGACAGGGGACTACGAGCAGTACTTC.

The table lists this clonotype with many counts. The chain joins TRBV11-2 to TRBJ2-7, with D maybe TRBD2 (5 bases). This CDR3 comprises 14 residues. Germline V gives CDR1 SGHAT, CDR2 FQNNGV. The V end was cut by 5 bases, the J end by 0 bases, with 11 bases between. The CDR3 protein is CASSPGLASYEQYF. CDR3 coding DNA: TGTGCCAGCAGCCCCGGGCTAGCCTCCTACGAGCAGTACTTC. Filled out from reference TRBV11-2 and TRBJ2-7, the complete variable domain reads EAGVAQSPRYKIIEKRQSVAFWCNPISGHATLYWYQQILGQGPKLLIQFQNNGVVDDSQLPKDRFSAERLKGVDSTLKIQPAKLEDSAVYLCASSPGLASYEQYFGPGTRLTVT.

The chain has TRBV7-9 and TRBJ2-2; the D gene is possibly TRBD2 (6 bases). This CDR3 contains 22 residues. CDR1 is SEHNR and CDR2 is FQNEAQ in the germline V gene (reference sequence). V was clipped by 3 bases and J by 1 base, with 30 bases between them. Here the CDR3 DNA reads TGTGCCAGCAGCTTCTTTGCGTGGTCGAGGACTACAACAAAACGGAACACCGGGGAGCTGTTTTTT. As protein: CASSFFAWSRTTTKRNTGELFF.

This clonotype was detected only a few times. The chain carries TRBV5-4 and TRBJ1-1; TRBD1 agrees at 8 bases. The CDR3 has 15 residues. The V segment lost 0 bases and the J segment 4 bases; nucleotides outside the gene matches: 5. The germline V gene has CDR1 SGHNT and CDR2 YYREEE (reference sequence). The CDR3: CASSLGGGTGTEAFF. In nucleotides, the CDR3 is TGTGCCAGCAGCTTGGGGGGGGGGACAGGCACTGAAGCTTTCTTT.

This clonotype was counted many times. The DNA for the CDR3 is TGTGCCAGCAGTGGAGAGCGGGGGGGCTGGGAGACCCAGTACTTC. This encodes CASSGERGGWETQYF. The chain carries TRBV2 and TRBJ2-5; TRBD2 agrees at 10 bases. Losses at the gene ends were 4 bases for V and 5 bases for J; bases not matched to a gene: 7. Germline CDR1 is SNHLY and CDR2 is FYNNEI. The CDR3 is made up of 15 amino acids.

This clonotype occurred a few times. The chain links TRBV27 to TRBJ2-2; possibly TRBD1 or TRBD2 for D (5 bases each). Trimming took 10 bases from V and 0 from J, leaving 18 bases between them. Germline V gene data show CDR1 as MNHEY and CDR2 as SMNVEV (reference sequence). This CDR3 has 16 residues. CDR3 amino acids: CATSGDLWANTGELFF. The CDR3 nucleotides are TGTGCCACCTCTGGGGACCTTTGGGCGAACACCGGGGAGCTGTTTTTT.

Worth noting for this clonotype: A much larger clone lies a single base off, so this may be a read error. This sequence joins TRBV6-2 or TRBV6-3 and TRBJ2-1; 8 bases are shared with TRBD1. The CDR3 length is 15 residues. The germline gives CDR1 MNHEY, CDR2 SVGEGT. Losses at the gene ends were 8 bases for V and 5 bases for J; bases not matched to a gene: 11. Here the CDR3 DNA reads TGTGCCAGCTGTCCGGGACAGGTCGTGCACAATGAGCAGTTCTTC. It codes for CASCPGQVVHNEQFF.

The chain combines TRBV12-3 or TRBV12-4 with TRBJ2-3; D call uncertain. The CDR3 sequence is 16 residues long. Trimming removed 4 bases from V and 5 bases from J, with 19 bases in between. DNA of the CDR3: TGTGCCAGCAGTTACCCGGCCCCGATCTACGGAGATACGCAGTATTTT. The encoded protein is CASSYPAPIYGDTQYF.

This clonotype was seen only once. An end of the junction differs from the germline gene, which may be a read error. This CDR3 is CSAKRHRGGTDTQYF. CDR3 coding DNA: TGCAGCGCTAAAAGGCACAGGGGAGGCACAGATACGCAGTATTTT. The rearrangement joins TRBV20-1 to TRBJ2-3; 7 nucleotides align to TRBD1. The CDR3 extends over 15 amino acids. CDR1 DFQATT and CDR2 SNEGSKA come from the germline V gene (reference sequence).

This clonotype was counted many times. The chain is built from TRBV5-5 and TRBJ1-4; D ambiguous. V lost 5 bases and J lost 3, with 11 bases in between. The length of the CDR3 is 14 residues. The germline gives CDR1 SGHKS, CDR2 YYEKEE (reference sequence). CDR3 bases: TGTGCCAGCAGTTCCACCGGGTCTAATGAAAAACTGTTTTTT. Protein: CASSSTGSNEKLFF. Using reference TRBV5-5 and TRBJ1-4 for the parts outside the CDR3, the full variable domain is DAGVTQSPTHLIKTRGQQVTLRCSPISGHKSVSWYQQVLGQGPQFIFQYYEKEERGRGNFPDRFSARQFPNYSSELNVNALLLGDSALYLCASSSTGSNEKLFFGSGTQLSVL.

In this sample, this clonotype turned up many times. This sequence joins TRBV7-3 and TRBJ2-1, with TRBD1 as a possible D gene (6 bases). Trimming pared 5 bases from V and 9 bases from J, leaving 11 bases between. Germline lookup yields CDR1 SGHTA and CDR2 FQGTGA. The CDR3 extends over 12 amino acids. CDR3 amino acids: CASSATGTEQFF. In DNA, the CDR3 is TGTGCCAGCAGCGCCACAGGGACTGAGCAGTTCTTC.

This sequence joins TRBV10-3 and TRBJ2-3; 10 bases fit TRBD2. Germline V CDR1 and CDR2: ENHRY, SYGVKD. The CDR3 is 14 residues long. The trim removed 4 bases at V and 4 bases at J, leaving 2 bases unmatched. The CDR3 spells CAISVSGGPDTQYF. The CDR3 nucleotides are TGTGCCATCAGTGTTAGCGGGGGGCCAGATACGCAGTATTTT.

The genes are TRBV5-1 and TRBJ2-3; 11 bases map to TRBD1. Germline values: CDR1 SGHRS, CDR2 YFSETQ. CDR3 length equals 16 residues. V was pared by 4 bases and J by 3 bases, with 7 bases of the junction left unmatched. The CDR3 loop reads CASSTGQGARTDTQYF. In nucleotides, the CDR3 is TGCGCCAGCAGCACCGGACAGGGGGCGAGGACAGATACGCAGTATTTT.

Many counts were recorded for this clonotype. The chain has TRBV5-6 and TRBJ1-2; D uncertain. Per germline, CDR1 SGHDT and CDR2 YYEEEE. V was cut by 1 base and J by 7 bases, with 8 bases left in between. This CDR3 has 12 amino acids. The chain's CDR3 is CASSLYSGGYTF. In nucleotides, the CDR3 is TGTGCCAGCAGCTTGTACAGCGGTGGCTACACCTTC. Together with reference TRBV5-6 and TRBJ1-2, the CDR3 gives the full variable domain: DAGVTQSPTHLIKTRGQQVTLRCSPKSGHDTVSWYQQALGQGPQFIFQYYEEEERQRGNFPDRFSGHQFPNYSSELNVNALLLGDSALYLCASSLYSGGYTFGSGTRLTVV.

The J gene is TRBJ2-2, the V gene TRBV27; D gene uncertain. The CDR3 contains 15 residues. Looked up from germline, CDR1 is MNHEY and CDR2 is SMNVEV (reference sequence). V was cut by 4 bases and J by 0 bases, with 9 bases left in between. The CDR3 reads CASSWIAPNTGELFF. The DNA for the CDR3 is TGTGCCAGCAGTTGGATTGCTCCGAACACCGGGGAGCTGTTTTTT.

This clonotype was counted ten times or more. The chain has TRBV7-7 and TRBJ2-5, with D perhaps matching TRBD2 (6 bases). TRBJ2-1 explains the end of the DNA better; the J call may be wrong. The CDR3 spans 16 residues. Germline lookup yields CDR1 SSHAT and CDR2 FNYEAQ (reference sequence). CDR3 bases: TGTGCCAGCAGCCGAGGGACTCCTATGGCCAACAATGAGCAGTTCTTC. It translates to CASSRGTPMANNEQFF.

This clonotype was observed many times. The V call is TRBV20-1, the J call TRBJ2-1; D perhaps matches TRBD2 (5 bases). The V gene lost 3 bases and the J gene lost 12 bases, with 12 bases spanning the gap. Germline V gene data show CDR1 as DFQATT and CDR2 as SNEGSKA (reference sequence). CDR3 length: 11 residues. CDR3 sequence reads: CSASALEGQFF. The CDR3 coding sequence is TGCAGTGCTAGCGCACTAGAGGGGCAGTTCTTC.